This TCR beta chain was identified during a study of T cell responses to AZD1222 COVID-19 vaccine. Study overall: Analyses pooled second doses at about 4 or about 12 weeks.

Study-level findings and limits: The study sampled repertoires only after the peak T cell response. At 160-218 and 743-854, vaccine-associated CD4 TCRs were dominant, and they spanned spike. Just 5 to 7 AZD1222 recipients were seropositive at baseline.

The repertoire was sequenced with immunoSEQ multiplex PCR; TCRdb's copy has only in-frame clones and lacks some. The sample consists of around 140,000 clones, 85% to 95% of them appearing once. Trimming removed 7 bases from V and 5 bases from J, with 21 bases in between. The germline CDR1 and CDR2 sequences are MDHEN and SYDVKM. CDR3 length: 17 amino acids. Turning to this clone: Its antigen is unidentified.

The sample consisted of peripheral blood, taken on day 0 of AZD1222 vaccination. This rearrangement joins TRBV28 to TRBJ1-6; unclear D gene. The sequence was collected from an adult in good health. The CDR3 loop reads CASTIARPRSHNSPLHF. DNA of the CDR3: TGTGCCAGCACTATTGCAAGGCCCAGGTCTCATAATTCACCCCTCCACTTT.